A single sample gave rise to the 25 T cell receptor beta chains below, sequenced in a study of HIV-infected patients and healthy controls (TCRdb year 2014). The library came from 5' RACE. TCRdb shows the sequencer as Illumina MiSeq. Around 510 ng RNA was reverse transcribed with SuperScript III using primers against the alpha and beta constant regions. Separate alpha and beta chain libraries were generated by chain-specific third strand synthesis with multiplexing indices. TCRdb reanalyzed the raw reads on its own, using fastp at Q25 for trimming and MiXCR for clone calling, and kept in-frame beta chains. Merged by CDR3 protein, the rows form single entries marked with the most common genes and DNA. The sample includes about 8,300 distinct CDR3 sequences, with about 9.1% observed a single time. Of the sample, about 20% is held by the ten largest clones. Whole blood was used without fractionating the cells, so the repertoire represented all peripheral T cells without sorting.

This sample comprised blood, obtained before antiretroviral therapy. The receptors come from an adult with HIV infection.

This clonotype was seen only a few times. V gene TRBV28 combines with J gene TRBJ1-4, with no clear D. This CDR3 contains 13 residues. CDR1 is MDHEN and CDR2 is SYDVKM in the germline V gene. The CDR3 protein is CAIARWDNEKLFF. In nucleotides, the CDR3 is TGTGCAATTGCACGATGGGATAATGAAAAACTGTTTTTT.

This clonotype was detected ten times or more. This rearrangement joins TRBV12-3 or TRBV12-4 to TRBJ2-1; TRBD2 aligns across 9 bases. This CDR3 contains 15 residues. J was trimmed by 6 bases and V by 7 bases; bases with no gene match: 10. CDR3 protein: CASKGTSPKGNEQFF. CDR3 nucleotides: TGTGCCAGCAAAGGGACTAGCCCGAAGGGCAATGAGCAGTTCTTC.

This chain links TRBV6-5 with TRBJ1-5; D is uncertain. V dropped 9 bases and J dropped 2 bases, with 8 bases sitting between them. CDR3 length: 12 amino acids. The germline CDR1 and CDR2 sequences are MNHEY and SVGAGI. CDR3 DNA: TGTGCCAGTAGAGTAGGCAATCAGCCCCAGCATTTT. It yields the protein CASRVGNQPQHF.

This clonotype has ten or more counts. This chain uses TRBV12-3 or TRBV12-4 with TRBJ1-1; a weak D match, TRBD1 (6 bases). The CDR3 consists of 12 residues. The V and J ends lost 6 bases and 3 bases respectively, with 8 bases between them. The CDR3 is CASRTGYTEAFF. In DNA, the CDR3 is TGTGCCAGCAGAACAGGGTACACTGAAGCTTTCTTT.

This clonotype showed up many times. The chain carries TRBV4-1 and TRBJ2-7; unclear D gene. The germline V gene encodes CDR1 MGHRA and CDR2 YSYEKL. The CDR3 is 19 amino acids. V was pared by 0 bases and J by 0 bases, with 21 bases between. The CDR3 loop reads CASSQDPGRNLQPSYEQYF. CDR3 nucleotide sequence: TGCGCCAGCAGCCAAGATCCGGGCCGAAACCTCCAGCCCTCCTACGAGCAGTACTTC.

This clonotype was detected ten times or more. The chain is built from TRBV5-1 and TRBJ2-7; no definite D call. The CDR3 is 14 amino acids. CDR1 and CDR2 from the germline V gene are SGHRS and YFSETQ. V lost 6 bases, J lost 0 bases, and 13 bases lay in between. The CDR3 DNA sequence: TGCGCCAGCACCCTGGGGATGGGCTCCTACGAGCAGTACTTC. Translation gives CASTLGMGSYEQYF.

Relative to its sample, this clonotype is medium-sized. CDR3 region: CASSLEGWEQYF. The CDR3 DNA reads as TGTGCCAGCAGCTTGGAAGGTTGGGAGCAGTACTTC. The gene calls are TRBV5-4 and TRBJ2-7; D gene unclear. The V end was cut by 0 bases, the J end by 7 bases, with 8 bases between. The germline CDR1 and CDR2 sequences are SGHNT and YYREEE (reference sequence). There are 12 residues in the CDR3.

This clonotype was counted many times. The rearrangement joins TRBV4-1 to TRBJ2-3; maybe TRBD2 (6 bases). V gave up 5 bases and J gave up 6 bases, with 9 bases separating them. The CDR3 runs 12 residues. CDR1 is MGHRA and CDR2 is YSYEKL in the germline V gene. The CDR3 loop is CASSRDFDTQYF. DNA for the CDR3: TGCGCCAGCAGCAGGGACTTTGATACGCAGTATTTT.

This clonotype was seen at least ten times. The chain combines TRBV7-8 with TRBJ1-2; a weak D match, TRBD1 (5 bases). In germline, CDR1 is SGHVS, CDR2 FQNEAQ. The ends were cut back, 3 bases at V and 8 bases at J, with 25 bases in the middle. The length of the CDR3 is 17 residues. CDR3 in amino acids: CASSFLKVGPTRSGYTF. The CDR3 nucleotides are TGTGCCAGCAGCTTCTTAAAAGTGGGACCTACAAGGTCGGGCTACACCTTC. The full variable domain, completed using reference TRBV7-8 and TRBJ1-2, is GAGVSQSPRYKVAKRGQDVALRCDPISGHVSLFWYQQALGQGPEFLTYFQNEAQLDKSGLPSDRFFAERPEGSVSTLKIQRTQQEDSAVYLCASSFLKVGPTRSGYTFGSGTRLTVV.

This clonotype came up many times. This chain connects TRBV7-2 to TRBJ2-7; 12 bases agree with TRBD1. The trim removed 7 bases at V and 1 base at J, leaving 2 bases unmatched. Germline CDR1 reads SGHTA; CDR2 reads FQGNSA. The CDR3 runs to 14 residues. CDR3 coding DNA: TGTGCCAGCAAGGGACAGGGGGCTTCCTACGAGCAGTACTTC. Translated: CASKGQGASYEQYF. The full variable domain, rest sourced from reference TRBV7-2 and TRBJ2-7, is GAGVSQSPSNKVTEKGKDVELRCDPISGHTALYWYRQSLGQGLEFLIYFQGNSAPDKSGLPSDRFSAERTGGSVSTLTIQRTQQEDSAVYLCASKGQGASYEQYFGPGTRLTVT.

V usage is TRBV4-1 and J usage is TRBJ1-1; 8 bases map to TRBD1. The junction had 5 bases not matched to a gene; V was cut back by 4 bases and J by 7 bases. Germline-derived CDR1 and CDR2 are MGHRA and YSYEKL. The CDR3 covers 13 residues. The CDR3 region has the DNA TGCGCCAGCAGCCCGGAGACAGGGGATGAAGCTTTCTTT. It translates to CASSPETGDEAFF.

This clonotype has a count of ten or more. This chain joins TRBV6-6 and TRBJ2-1, with TRBD2 matching 7 bases. The trim removed 8 bases at V and 10 bases at J, leaving 8 bases unmatched. CDR1 is MNHNY and CDR2 is SVGAGI in the germline V gene (reference sequence). There are 12 residues in the CDR3. CDR3 protein: CASETGGREQFF. CDR3 in DNA: TGTGCCAGCGAGACGGGGGGAAGAGAGCAGTTCTTC.

This clonotype was counted at least ten times. This chain uses TRBV25-1 with TRBJ2-1, with D hard to call. This CDR3 comprises 14 residues. Germline CDR1 reads MGHDK; CDR2 reads SYGVNS. V was clipped by 4 bases and J by 2 bases, with 9 bases between them. CDR3 DNA: TGTGCCAGCAGTGCTGGGAACACCTACAATGAGCAGTTCTTC. Protein sequence: CASSAGNTYNEQFF.

This clonotype was counted at least ten times. The chain joins TRBV25-1 to TRBJ2-7, with D uncertain. The germline gives CDR1 MGHDK, CDR2 SYGVNS. With 3 bases removed from V and 2 bases from J, the gap between germline ends came to 14 bases. The CDR3 has 15 residues. CDR3 region: CASSEGVDSPYEQYF. In nucleotides, the CDR3 is TGTGCCAGCAGTGAGGGTGTCGACTCCCCCTACGAGCAGTACTTC.

There are many counts of this clonotype. The chain employs TRBV7-2 and TRBJ1-1, with a weak D call TRBD1 (6 bases). This CDR3 has 15 residues. CDR1 is SGHTA and CDR2 is FQGNSA in the germline V gene. V lost 0 bases, J lost 1 base, and 9 bases lay in between. CDR3 sequence (DNA): TGTGCCAGCAGCTTAGCGGGGGGCGGGAACACTGAAGCTTTCTTT. Its protein product is CASSLAGGGNTEAFF.

This clonotype showed up many times. The chain links TRBV7-2 to TRBJ1-2; D call uncertain. V dropped 5 bases and J dropped 0 bases, with 10 bases sitting between them. The length of the CDR3 is 14 residues. Germline CDR1 is SGHTA and CDR2 is FQGNSA. The chain's CDR3 is CASSEYSSNYGYTF. The CDR3 nucleotides are TGTGCCAGCAGCGAGTACAGTTCTAACTATGGCTACACCTTC. Drawing the rest from reference TRBV7-2 and TRBJ1-2, the complete variable domain is GAGVSQSPSNKVTEKGKDVELRCDPISGHTALYWYRQSLGQGLEFLIYFQGNSAPDKSGLPSDRFSAERTGGSVSTLTIQRTQQEDSAVYLCASSEYSSNYGYTFGSGTRLTVV.

The chain joins TRBV7-2 to TRBJ2-1, with D perhaps given as TRBD1 or TRBD2 (5 bases each). This CDR3 is built from 13 residues. CDR1 and CDR2 from the germline V gene are SGHTA and FQGNSA. Trimming took off 5 bases at V and 5 bases at J, with 10 bases between the two ends. The CDR3 DNA reads as TGTGCCAGCAGCCGGGACCAAAACAATGAGCAGTTCTTC. Translation gives CASSRDQNNEQFF.

This clonotype was recorded many times. The rearrangement uses TRBV6-2 or TRBV6-3 and TRBJ2-5; 9 bases map to TRBD2. V trimming: 2 bases; J trimming: 5 bases; junction bases outside the gene matches: 3. This CDR3 contains 14 residues. The germline gives CDR1 MNHEY, CDR2 SVGEGT. CDR3 DNA sequence: TGTGCCAGCAGTTACAGCGGGAGGCGGGAGACCCAGTACTTC. The encoded protein is CASSYSGRRETQYF.

There are a few counts of this clonotype. This chain uses TRBV18 with TRBJ2-1; D may correspond to TRBD1 or TRBD2 (6 bases each). The CDR3 length is 19 residues. V dropped 2 bases and J dropped 8 bases, with 28 bases sitting between them. Germline V gene data show CDR1 as KGHSH and CDR2 as LQKENI. The CDR3 DNA sequence: TGTGCCAGCTCACCAACTGGTCTGAGAGGGGGGCGAAGTAACTATGAGCAGTTCTTC. Residues: CASSPTGLRGGRSNYEQFF.

This clonotype was recorded many times. The genes are TRBV12-3 or TRBV12-4 and TRBJ1-6; 7 bases agree with TRBD1. The CDR3 length is 17 residues. J gave up 8 bases and V 4 bases, and 14 bases lay outside the gene matches. Here the CDR3 DNA reads TGTGCCAGCAGTTACGCCCCTTCGGGACAGCTAGATTCACCCCTCCACTTT. This gives the protein CASSYAPSGQLDSPLHF.

In this sample, this clonotype is medium-sized (0.01 to 0.1%). The rearrangement joins TRBV12-3 or TRBV12-4 to TRBJ2-7; D is perhaps TRBD1 (6 bases). V was pared by 2 bases and J by 3 bases, with 11 bases between. This CDR3 region has 14 residues. The CDR3 region is CASSLREQGYEQYF. DNA of the CDR3: TGTGCCAGCAGTTTAAGGGAACAGGGCTACGAGCAGTACTTC.

This chain connects TRBV6-6 to TRBJ2-7; 9 positions agree with TRBD2. Germline V gene sequence: CDR1 MNHNY, CDR2 SVGAGI (reference sequence). The CDR3 spans 13 residues. Germline trimming cut 10 bases from V and 3 bases from J; bases unmatched to any gene: 7. CDR3 bases: TGTGCCACCAGAAAGACTAGCGGCTACGAGCAGTACTTC. This codes for CATRKTSGYEQYF.

The chain carries TRBV6-2 or TRBV6-3 and TRBJ2-7; 7 bases are shared with TRBD1. The CDR3 is 15 residues long. The V segment lost 5 bases and the J segment 5 bases; nucleotides outside the gene matches: 12. Germline CDR1 MNHEY, CDR2 SVGEGT. For the CDR3, the DNA is TGTGCCAGCAGTCTTTATCCAGGGGGTATGGACGAGCAGTACTTC. As protein: CASSLYPGGMDEQYF.

This clonotype was seen repeatedly, ten times or more. V is TRBV29-1 and J is TRBJ2-3; 9 bases map to TRBD1. Germline CDR1 SQVTM, CDR2 ANQGSEA. The V and J ends lost 7 bases and 1 base, in that order; junction bases with no gene match: 3. This CDR3 comprises 13 residues. CDR3 loop: CSEGDRGTDTQYF. The CDR3 bases are TGCAGCGAGGGGGACAGGGGCACAGATACGCAGTATTTT.

This clonotype was counted many times. The rearrangement joins TRBV28 to TRBJ2-2, with D possibly being TRBD2 (5 bases). V was clipped by 7 bases and J by 4 bases, with 10 bases between them. The CDR3 sequence is 13 residues long. CDR1 MDHEN and CDR2 SYDVKM come from the germline V gene. In DNA form, the CDR3 reads TGTGCCAGCATTAACCGGGGCACCGGGGAGCTGTTTTTT. Encoded protein: CASINRGTGELFF.